The sequence of this T cell receptor beta chain was determined in a study of OX40 agonist ivuxolimab in advanced cancers. Across the whole study: Patients were treated with ivuxolimab, an agonistic anti-OX40 (CD134) antibody. The patients received ivuxolimab by intravenous route every 2 weeks at 0.01 to 10 mg/kg. Patients receiving dose escalation had hepatocellular carcinoma, melanoma, renal cell or head and neck cancer.

TCRdb keeps only in-frame clones here, not all; method: immunoSEQ multiplex PCR. The repertoire includes approximately 60,000 clones, roughly 84% of them detected once, and about 27% sits in the top ten. V dropped 0 bases and J dropped 2 bases, with 1 base sitting between them. This CDR3 is 12 amino acids long. Germline CDR1 LNHNV, CDR2 YYDKDF (reference sequence). This material consisted of CD4+ or CD8+ T cells sorted from blood, taken in a trial of the OX40 agonist ivuxolimab. This receptor was taken from an adult with an advanced solid tumor such as melanoma, head and neck, liver or kidney cancer. The rearrangement uses TRBV15 and TRBJ1-2; D remains unclear. DNA of the CDR3: TGTGCCACCAGCAGAGAGAACTATGGCTACACCTTC. This translates into CATSRENYGYTF.